This T cell receptor beta chain was sequenced during a study of blood T cell repertoires in COVID-19. Germline V gives CDR1 SGHTA, CDR2 FQGNSA. V gave up 1 base and J gave up 0 bases, with 13 bases separating them. The CDR3 runs to 17 residues. Sequenced by immunoSEQ multiplex PCR; TCRdb stores in-frame clones only, minus some. The table lists around 320,000 clones, 85% to 95% of them singletons. This clonotype was obtained from a woman in her twenties or thirties who had been exposed to COVID-19. The chain has TRBV7-2 and TRBJ1-3; no definite D call. Sequenced sample: PBMCs or T cells enriched from blood (not recorded which). CDR3 sequence: CASSLGFGGGSGNTIYF. DNA of the CDR3: TGTGCCAGCAGCTTAGGGTTTGGCGGTGGCTCTGGAAACACCATATATTTT.